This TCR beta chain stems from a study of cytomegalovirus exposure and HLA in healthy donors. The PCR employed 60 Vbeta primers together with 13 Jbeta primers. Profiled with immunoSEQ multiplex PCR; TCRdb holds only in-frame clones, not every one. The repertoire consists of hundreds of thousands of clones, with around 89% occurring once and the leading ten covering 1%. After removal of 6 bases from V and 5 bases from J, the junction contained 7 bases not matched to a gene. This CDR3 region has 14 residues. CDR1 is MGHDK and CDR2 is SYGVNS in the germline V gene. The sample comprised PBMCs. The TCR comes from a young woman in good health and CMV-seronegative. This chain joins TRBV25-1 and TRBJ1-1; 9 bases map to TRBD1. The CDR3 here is CASSVDRGRTEAFF. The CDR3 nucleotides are TGTGCCAGCAGCGTGGACAGGGGTAGAACTGAAGCTTTCTTT.